This is a list of T cell receptor beta chains from one sample in a study of cytomegalovirus exposure and HLA in healthy donors. The assay was immunoSEQ multiplex PCR, and TCRdb's table has in-frame clones only and misses some. The profile shows about 150,000 clones, about 10% of them singletons. Sequences were obtained from PBMCs. These receptors came from a man between 45 and 60 years old in good health and CMV-seronegative. Both conserved end residues are part of each CDR3. Each record gives: V gene, clone size, J gene, CDR3 protein. Not every row has a clone size; where given, it reads once, few, many or a size class.

>TRBV5-1|.|TRBJ1-1
CASSDPGTEAFF
>TRBV15|few|TRBJ2-7
CATSGRPTPAGGYEQYF
>TRBV11-2|few|TRBJ2-3
CASTTRQGALSTDTQYF
>TRBV5-1|.|TRBJ2-1
CASSPGGSNSYNEQFF
>TRBV29-1|.|TRBJ2-7
CSVGAGGAEQYF
>TRBV7-8|.|TRBJ1-5
CASSPRGEMMGPSNQPQHF
>TRBV19|.|TRBJ2-5
CASSIWQGDETQYF
>TRBV6-6|few|TRBJ1-3
CASSPSSGNTIYF
>TRBV6-6|.|TRBJ2-7
CASRGTVDSYEQYF
>TRBV27|.|TRBJ2-1
CASSPQGYNEQFF
>TRBV6-1|.|TRBJ1-2
CASSGYVGRGTYGYTF
>TRBV6-1|.|TRBJ2-6
CASSDGGGGLRANVLTF
>TRBV30|.|TRBJ1-3
CAWSRTGAGNTIYF
>TRBV29-1|.|TRBJ1-1
CSGRIGEDTEAFF
>TRBV19|.|TRBJ1-6
CASSPGGNSPLHF
>TRBV4-1|few|TRBJ1-2
CASSPDRDRGQVLYGYTF
>TRBV5-1|few|TRBJ1-1
CASSATGGQLNTEAFF